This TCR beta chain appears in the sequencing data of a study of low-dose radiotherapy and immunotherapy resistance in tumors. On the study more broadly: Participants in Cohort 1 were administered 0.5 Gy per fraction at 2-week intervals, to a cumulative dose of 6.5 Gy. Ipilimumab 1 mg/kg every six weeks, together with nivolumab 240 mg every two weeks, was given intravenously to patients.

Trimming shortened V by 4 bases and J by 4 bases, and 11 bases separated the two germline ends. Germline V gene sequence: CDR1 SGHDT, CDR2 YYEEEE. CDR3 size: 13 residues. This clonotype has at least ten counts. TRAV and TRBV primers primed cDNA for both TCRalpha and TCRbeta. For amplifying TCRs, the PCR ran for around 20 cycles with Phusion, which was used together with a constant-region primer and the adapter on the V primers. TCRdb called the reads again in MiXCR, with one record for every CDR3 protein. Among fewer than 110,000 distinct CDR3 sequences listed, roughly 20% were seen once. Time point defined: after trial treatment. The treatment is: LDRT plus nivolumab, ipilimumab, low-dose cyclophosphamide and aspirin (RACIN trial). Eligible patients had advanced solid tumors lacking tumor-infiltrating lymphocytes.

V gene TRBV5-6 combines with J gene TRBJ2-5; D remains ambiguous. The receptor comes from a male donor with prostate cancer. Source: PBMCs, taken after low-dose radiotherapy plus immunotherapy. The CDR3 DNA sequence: TGTGCCAGCAGCCCCGACCCGGGAGAGACCCAGTACTTC. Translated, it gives CASSPDPGETQYF.